The rows below give T cell receptor beta chains drawn from one sample of a study of blood T cell repertoires in COVID-19. TCRdb keeps only in-frame clones here, not all; method: immunoSEQ multiplex PCR. The sample has about 400,000 clones; approximately 86% are singletons. Sequencing was carried out using PBMCs or T cells enriched from blood (not recorded which). These TCRs come from a woman in her forties with acute COVID-19. CDR3s include the opening cysteine and the closing phenylalanine or tryptophan. Part of the rows lack a size; the others show once, few, many or a class for expanded clones.

clone size,V gene,CDR3 length,CDR3 protein
.,TRBV19,15,CASSIDGTGNQPQHF
.,TRBV6-5,13,CALGGTGGYEQYF
once,TRBV19,15,CASRRRGLMNTEAFF
.,TRBV9,16,CASSALSRGGTDTQYF
.,TRBV29-1,12,CSVSQGALKQYF
.,TRBV6-5,15,CASSRTTSSYNEQFF
.,TRBV29-1,18,CSVEDPLAGGPSYNEQFF
.,TRBV12-5,14,CAITSVTASYEQYF
.,TRBV6-5,13,CASSYDKNYGYTF
.,TRBV5-1,15,CASSLYPDSNQPQHF
.,TRBV11-2,14,CASSRLQGRGEQYF
.,TRBV30,13,CAWSLTRGYGYTF
.,TRBV5-4,13,CASSDRTSGEQFF
.,TRBV19,16,CASSYPGRAGYTEAFF
.,TRBV19,16,CASSIVLRGRNTEAFF
.,TRBV7-9,18,CASSSDRGKTLAKNIQYF
.,TRBV9,15,CASSVGPGWGNTIYF
.,TRBV6-5,13,CAPRDTNTGELFF
few,TRBV6-5,14,CASRGTASGNTIYF
.,TRBV27,11,CASKGQVESFF
.,TRBV2,14,CASSSQGASGELFF
.,TRBV13,14,CASSSGQNNSPLHF
.,TRBV18,14,CASSQVTGFAEAFF
.,TRBV12-3/TRBV12-4,12,CASSLTGEGYTF
.,TRBV5-1,14,CASSAGTGGTEAFF
.,TRBV10-1,15,CASSESVQGNTEAFF
once,TRBV20-1,16,CSASGTSGGLGETQYF
.,TRBV2,12,CASRIHMGELFF
.,TRBV30,13,CAWSENRERPQHF